The 9 T cell receptor beta chains listed next were all sequenced from one sample in a study of T cells in Graves' hyperthyroidism and ophthalmopathy. What was amplified from RNA transcripts were TCR beta CDR3 regions. Primed by the HTBI set, a first-round RT-PCR was run on the TCR CDR3. Using its own MiXCR run on the multiplex PCR reads, TCRdb lists one record per CDR3 protein. The sample holds a few hundred thousand distinct CDR3 sequences, 20% to 25% seen once. Sequencing was done on a sample of blood. The source of these receptors is a man between 18 and 29 years old with Graves' hyperthyroidism.

A few counts support this clonotype. V is TRBV20-1 and J is TRBJ1-2; a possible D gene is TRBD1 (6 bases). This CDR3 spans 11 amino acids. Between the trimmed V and J ends, which lost 5 bases and 8 bases, there was a span of 12 bases. Germline CDR1 DFQATT, CDR2 SNEGSKA (reference sequence). The CDR3 protein is CSAPTGGGYTF. CDR3 sequence (DNA): TGCAGTGCTCCGACAGGTGGCGGCTACACCTTC.

The chain has TRBV27 and TRBJ1-1; no reliable D call. Trimming removed 3 bases at V and 1 base at J, with 9 bases between. The V gene's germline CDR1 is MNHEY and CDR2 SMNVEV (reference sequence). The CDR3 extends over 14 amino acids. The CDR3 nucleotides read TGTGCCAGCAGTTTCAACCGACGGAACACTGAAGCTTTCTTT. The encoded protein is CASSFNRRNTEAFF.

This clonotype has a count of ten or more. This sequence joins TRBV11-1 and TRBJ2-6; TRBD1 aligns across 7 bases. V shed 5 bases and J 4 bases; nucleotides not matched to a gene: 8. Germline V gene sequence: CDR1 SGHAT, CDR2 FQDESV (reference sequence). The CDR3 sequence is 16 residues long. The CDR3 reads CASSRLDRVGANVLTF. In DNA, the CDR3 is TGTGCCAGCAGCCGGCTCGACAGGGTGGGGGCCAACGTCCTGACTTTC.

This chain joins TRBV5-1 and TRBJ2-5; D is unresolved. CDR1 and CDR2 from the germline V gene are SGHRS and YFSETQ. This CDR3 region has 15 residues. The V end was cut by 0 bases, the J end by 3 bases, with 12 bases between. CDR3 DNA sequence: TGCGCCAGCAGCTTGGGGATCGACACAAAAGAGACCCAGTACTTC. It yields the protein CASSLGIDTKETQYF.

Ten or more counts support this clonotype. The chain recombines TRBV10-3 with TRBJ1-1; no firm D call. CDR3 length: 17 residues. V was cut by 0 bases and J by 0 bases, with 14 bases left in between. Germline lookup yields CDR1 ENHRY and CDR2 SYGVKD. The DNA for the CDR3 is TGTGCCATCAGTGAGTCGGTCGGCGGGTTAATGAACACTGAAGCTTTCTTT. This codes for CAISESVGGLMNTEAFF.

V and J are TRBV2 and TRBJ2-2, with no clear D. In germline, CDR1 is SNHLY, CDR2 FYNNEI. The CDR3 runs 13 residues. V shed 3 bases and J shed 5 bases, with 7 bases lying between them. CDR3 region: CASSDVSTGELFF. In DNA, the CDR3 is TGTGCCAGCAGTGATGTATCTACCGGGGAGCTGTTTTTT.

V and J are TRBV7-9 and TRBJ2-7, with 8 bases aligning to TRBD2. The ends lost 4 bases at V and 3 bases at J; junction bases unmatched: 5. CDR3 length: 14 amino acids. Germline CDR1 reads SEHNR; CDR2 reads FQNEAQ (reference sequence). The DNA for the CDR3 is TGTGCCAGCAGCTCCGGGACTAGATACTACGAGCAGTACTTC. The encoded protein is CASSSGTRYYEQYF.

This chain uses TRBV28 with TRBJ2-7; the match to TRBD1 covers 7 bases. CDR1 MDHEN and CDR2 SYDVKM come from the germline V gene. Losses at the gene ends were 10 bases for V and 2 bases for J; bases not matched to a gene: 2. The CDR3 is made up of 11 amino acids. CDR3 in amino acids: CAKQGTYEQYF. The CDR3 DNA follows: TGTGCCAAACAGGGGACCTACGAGCAGTACTTC.

Points on this clonotype: Here the CDR3 omits its conserved ending phenylalanine or tryptophan, so a read error is the likely source. It is unclear where the CDR3 begins or ends on the DNA, so no DNA is shown, and the CDR3 is as TCRdb lists it. The chain uses TRBV6-1 and TRBJ1-1. The CDR3 length is 12 residues, termini included. Germline CDR1 reads MNHNS; CDR2 reads SASEGT. The CDR3: CASSDRNTEACY.